This T cell receptor (beta chain) comes out of a study of blood T cell repertoires in COVID-19. Study-wide context: Collection of acute and convalescent COVID-19 samples took place in the United States, Italy and Spain. The analysed material was cDNA or gDNA that came from T cells, B-cell-depleted T cells, or PBMCs.

Seattle cases were enrolled at active infection and followed longitudinally. Authors' analysis steps: Nucleated cell number was recorded as an estimate derived from reference gene primer amplification. The repertoire was sequenced with immunoSEQ multiplex PCR; TCRdb's copy has only in-frame clones and lacks some. Clonal size and the V and J genes are those of that table, whereas D and trimming came from the DNA. Among approximately 290,000 clones listed, more than 85% were seen once. The clonotype originates from a young woman with COVID-19, enrolled during active disease. The sequencing input was peripheral blood.

In nucleotides, the CDR3 is TGTGCCAGCAGTGATTGGGACGCAGGGGAGTATAATGAAAAACTGTTTTTT. This sequence encodes CASSDWDAGEYNEKLFF. The rearrangement links TRBV25-1 to TRBJ1-4, with a tentative D call TRBD1 (6 bases). The germline V gene encodes CDR1 MGHDK and CDR2 SYGVNS. Between the trimmed V and J ends, which lost 3 bases and 4 bases, there was a span of 18 bases. The CDR3 extends over 17 amino acids.